The rows below give T cell receptor beta chains drawn from one sample of a study of blood T cells in healthy people across ages. TCRdb reprocessed the 5' RACE reads with MiXCR, giving one entry per CDR3 protein. The sample lists 650,000 to 950,000 distinct CDR3 sequences; around 45% were seen once. The source material was blood. These receptors all come from a man aged 55 to 70 in good health. Both conserved end residues are part of each CDR3. The order of the fields is D gene, J gene, V gene, clone size, CDR3 protein, CDR3 DNA. D genes are given only for firm matches. Rows give clone size only sometimes, using once, few, many, or a class for an expanded clone.

>.|TRBJ1-6|TRBV25-1|.
CASTDDRARPNSPLHF
TGTGCCAGCACCGACGATAGGGCCCGGCCTAATTCACCCCTCCACTTT
>.|TRBJ2-3|TRBV11-2|.
CASSLVSASYTDTQYF
TGTGCCAGCAGCTTAGTTTCGGCAAGTTACACAGATACGCAGTATTTT
>.|TRBJ2-7|TRBV6-5|.
CASSPTKPQISEQYF
TGTGCCAGCAGTCCTACAAAACCCCAGATCAGCGAGCAGTACTTC
>TRBD1|TRBJ2-7|TRBV6-1|once
CASSDRGIDYEQYF
TGTGCCAGCAGTGACAGGGGGATAGATTACGAGCAGTACTTC
>.|TRBJ2-7|TRBV5-6|few
CASSRGTNSYEQYF
TGTGCCAGCAGCCGCGGCACAAATTCCTACGAGCAGTACTTC
>.|TRBJ2-5|TRBV14|.
CASSQDIIGQETQYF
TGTGCCAGCAGCCAAGACATTATCGGGCAAGAGACCCAGTACTTC
>.|TRBJ2-5|TRBV7-2|.
CASSLASGLQETQYF
TGTGCCAGTAGCTTAGCATCCGGACTCCAAGAGACCCAGTACTTC
>.|TRBJ1-2|TRBV5-1|few
CASSLDNTANYGYTF
TGCGCCAGCAGCTTGGATAACACCGCTAACTATGGCTACACCTTC
>TRBD1|TRBJ2-6|TRBV18|few
CASSTGTGFISGANVLTF
TGTGCCAGCTCAACCGGGACAGGGTTCATCTCTGGGGCCAACGTCCTGACTTTC
>.|TRBJ1-1|TRBV3-1|.
CASSQLGQTDTEAFF
TGTGCCAGCAGCCAGTTAGGGCAGACCGACACTGAAGCTTTCTTT
>.|TRBJ2-3|TRBV2|.
CAIQASSTDTQYF
TGTGCCATCCAGGCTTCTAGCACAGATACGCAGTATTTT
>.|TRBJ2-1|TRBV12-3/TRBV12-4|.
CASSLPGGGGDYNEEEQFF
TGTGCCAGCAGTCTCCCCGGTGGAGGGGGCGATTACAATGAGGAGGAGCAGTTCTTC
>.|TRBJ2-1|TRBV7-2|.
CASSQVMGPYNEQFF
TGCGCCAGCAGCCAAGTCATGGGGCCCTACAATGAGCAGTTCTTC